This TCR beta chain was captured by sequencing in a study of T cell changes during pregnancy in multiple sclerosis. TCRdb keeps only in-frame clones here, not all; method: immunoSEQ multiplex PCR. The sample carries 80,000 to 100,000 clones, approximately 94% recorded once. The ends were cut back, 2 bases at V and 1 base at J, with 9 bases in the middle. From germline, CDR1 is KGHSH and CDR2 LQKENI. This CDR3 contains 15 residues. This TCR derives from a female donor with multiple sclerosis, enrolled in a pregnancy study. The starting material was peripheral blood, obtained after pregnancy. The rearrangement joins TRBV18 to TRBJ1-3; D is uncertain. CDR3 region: CASSPGVGSGNTIYF. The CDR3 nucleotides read TGTGCCAGCTCACCAGGCGTCGGGTCTGGAAACACCATATATTTT. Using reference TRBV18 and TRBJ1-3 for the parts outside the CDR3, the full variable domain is NAGVMQNPRHLVRRRGQEARLRCSPMKGHSHVYWYRQLPEEGLKFMVYLQKENIIDESGMPKERFSAEFPKEGPSILRIQQVVRGDSAAYFCASSPGVGSGNTIYFGEGSWLTVV.